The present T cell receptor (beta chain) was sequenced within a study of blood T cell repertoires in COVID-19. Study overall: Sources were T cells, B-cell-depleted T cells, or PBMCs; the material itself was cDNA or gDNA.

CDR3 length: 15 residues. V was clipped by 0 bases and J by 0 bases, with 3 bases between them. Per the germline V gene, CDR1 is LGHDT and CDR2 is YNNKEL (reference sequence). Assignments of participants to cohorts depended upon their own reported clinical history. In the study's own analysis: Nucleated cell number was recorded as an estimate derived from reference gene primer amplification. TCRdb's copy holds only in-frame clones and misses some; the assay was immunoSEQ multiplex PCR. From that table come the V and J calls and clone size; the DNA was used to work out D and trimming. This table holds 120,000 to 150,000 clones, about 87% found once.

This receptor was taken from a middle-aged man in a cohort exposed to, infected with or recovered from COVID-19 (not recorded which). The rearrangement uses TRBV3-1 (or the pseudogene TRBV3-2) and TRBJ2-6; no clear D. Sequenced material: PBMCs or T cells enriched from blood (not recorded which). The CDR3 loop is CASSQDSSGANVLTF. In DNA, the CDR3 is TGTGCCAGCAGCCAAGACTCCTCTGGGGCCAACGTCCTGACTTTC.